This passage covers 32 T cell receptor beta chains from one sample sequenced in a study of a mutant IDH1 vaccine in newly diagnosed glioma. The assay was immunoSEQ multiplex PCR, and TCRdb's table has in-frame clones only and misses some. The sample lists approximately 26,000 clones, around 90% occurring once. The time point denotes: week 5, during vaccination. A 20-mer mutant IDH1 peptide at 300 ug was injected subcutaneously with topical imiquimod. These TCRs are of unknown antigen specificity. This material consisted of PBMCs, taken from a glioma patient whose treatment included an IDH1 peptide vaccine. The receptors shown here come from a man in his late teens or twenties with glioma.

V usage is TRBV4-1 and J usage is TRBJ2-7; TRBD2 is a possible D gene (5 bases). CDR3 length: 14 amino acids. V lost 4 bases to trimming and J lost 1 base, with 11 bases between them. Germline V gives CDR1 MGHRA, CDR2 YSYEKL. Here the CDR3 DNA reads TGCGCCAGCAGCCCTGTTGGCGGGTCCTACGAGCAGTACTTC. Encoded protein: CASSPVGGSYEQYF.

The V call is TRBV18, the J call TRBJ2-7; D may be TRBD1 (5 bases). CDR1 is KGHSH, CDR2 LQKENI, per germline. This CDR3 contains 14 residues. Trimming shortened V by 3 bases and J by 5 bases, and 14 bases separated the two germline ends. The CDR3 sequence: CASSPRRGADEQYF. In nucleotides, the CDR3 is TGTGCCAGCTCACCCCGAAGGGGTGCCGACGAGCAGTACTTC.

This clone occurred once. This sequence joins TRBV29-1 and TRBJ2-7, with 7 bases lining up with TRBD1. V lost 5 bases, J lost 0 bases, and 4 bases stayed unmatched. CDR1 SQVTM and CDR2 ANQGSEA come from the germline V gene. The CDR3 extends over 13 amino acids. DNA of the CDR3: TGCAGCGTTTCTCGGACAGGCTCCTACGAGCAGTACTTC. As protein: CSVSRTGSYEQYF.

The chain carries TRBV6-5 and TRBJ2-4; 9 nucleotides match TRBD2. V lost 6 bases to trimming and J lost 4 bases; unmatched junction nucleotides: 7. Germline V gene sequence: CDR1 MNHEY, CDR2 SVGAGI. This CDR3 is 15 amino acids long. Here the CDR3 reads CASSHTSGPKNIQYF. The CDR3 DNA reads TGTGCCAGCAGCCACACTAGCGGGCCTAAAAACATTCAGTACTTC.

The CDR3 loop reads CASSDPLSSGRGNTEAFF. The CDR3 bases are TGTGCCAGCAGTGACCCCCTAAGTAGTGGGAGAGGGAACACTGAAGCTTTCTTT. The rearrangement links TRBV6-4 to TRBJ1-1; D gene ambiguous. Trimming pared 2 bases from V and 1 base from J, leaving 20 bases between. Germline assignment: CDR1 MRHNA and CDR2 SNTAGT. The CDR3 loop spans 18 amino acids.

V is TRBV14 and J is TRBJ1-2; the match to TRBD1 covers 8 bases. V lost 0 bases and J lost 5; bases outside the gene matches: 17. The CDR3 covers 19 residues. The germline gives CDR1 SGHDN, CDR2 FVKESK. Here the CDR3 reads CASSQDLRQGRTLWYGYTF. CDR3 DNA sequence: TGTGCCAGCAGCCAAGATCTGCGACAGGGGCGTACCCTTTGGTATGGCTACACCTTC.

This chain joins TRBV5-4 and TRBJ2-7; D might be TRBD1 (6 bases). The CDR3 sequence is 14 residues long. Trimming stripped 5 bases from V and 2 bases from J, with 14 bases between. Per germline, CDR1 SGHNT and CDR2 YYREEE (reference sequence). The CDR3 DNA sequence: TGTGCCAGCAGGCTGGACAGAGGAACCTACGAGCAGTACTTC. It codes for CASRLDRGTYEQYF. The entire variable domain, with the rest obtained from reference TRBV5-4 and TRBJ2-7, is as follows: ETGVTQSPTHLIKTRGQQVTLRCSSQSGHNTVSWYQQALGQGPQFIFQYYREEENGRGNFPPRFSGLQFPNYSSELNVNALELDDSALYLCASRLDRGTYEQYFGPGTRLTVT.

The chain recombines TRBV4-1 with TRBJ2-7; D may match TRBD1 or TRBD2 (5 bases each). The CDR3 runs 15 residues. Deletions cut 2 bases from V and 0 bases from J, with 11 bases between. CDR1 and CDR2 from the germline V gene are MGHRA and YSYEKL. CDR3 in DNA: TGCGCCAGCAGCCAACTCCTCGGGACCTCCTACGAGCAGTACTTC. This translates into CASSQLLGTSYEQYF.

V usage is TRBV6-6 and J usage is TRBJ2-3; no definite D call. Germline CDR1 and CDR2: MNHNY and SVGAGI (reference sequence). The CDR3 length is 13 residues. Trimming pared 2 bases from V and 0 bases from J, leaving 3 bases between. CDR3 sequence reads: CASSYPSTDTQYF. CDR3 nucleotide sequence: TGTGCCAGCAGTTACCCTAGCACAGATACGCAGTATTTT.

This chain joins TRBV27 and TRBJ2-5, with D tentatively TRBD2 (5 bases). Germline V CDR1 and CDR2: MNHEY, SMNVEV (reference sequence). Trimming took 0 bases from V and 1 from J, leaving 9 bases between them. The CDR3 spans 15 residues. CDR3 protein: CASSLSRVAQETQYF. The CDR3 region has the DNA TGTGCCAGCAGTTTATCGCGGGTAGCCCAAGAGACCCAGTACTTC.

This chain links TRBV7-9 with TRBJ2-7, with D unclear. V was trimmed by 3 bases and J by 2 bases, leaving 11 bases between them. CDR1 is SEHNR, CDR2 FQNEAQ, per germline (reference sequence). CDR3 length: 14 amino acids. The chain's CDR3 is CASSFRQAPYEQYF. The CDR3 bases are TGTGCCAGCAGCTTCCGGCAGGCTCCCTACGAGCAGTACTTC.

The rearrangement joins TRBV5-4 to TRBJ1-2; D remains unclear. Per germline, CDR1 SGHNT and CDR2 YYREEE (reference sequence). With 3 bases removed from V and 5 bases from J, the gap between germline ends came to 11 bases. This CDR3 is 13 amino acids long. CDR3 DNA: TGTGCCAGCAGCTCAGATGGCCTATATGGCTACACCTTC. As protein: CASSSDGLYGYTF.

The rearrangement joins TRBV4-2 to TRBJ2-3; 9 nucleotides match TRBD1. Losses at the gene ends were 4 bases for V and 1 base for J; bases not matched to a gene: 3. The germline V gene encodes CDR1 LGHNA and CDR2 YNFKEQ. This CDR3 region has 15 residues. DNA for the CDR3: TGTGCCAGCAGCCCAGGGACAGGGCGCACAGATACGCAGTATTTT. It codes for CASSPGTGRTDTQYF.

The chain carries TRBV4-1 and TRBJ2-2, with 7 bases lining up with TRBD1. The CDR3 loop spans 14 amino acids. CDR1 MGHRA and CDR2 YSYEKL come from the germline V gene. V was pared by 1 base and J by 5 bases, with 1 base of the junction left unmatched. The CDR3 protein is CASSQGQGTGELFF. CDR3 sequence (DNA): TGCGCCAGCAGCCAAGGACAGGGTACCGGGGAGCTGTTTTTT.

The CDR3, as DNA: TGTGCCAGTAGTAACCGACAGTTCTACGAGCAGTACTTC. It encodes CASSNRQFYEQYF. This sequence joins TRBV19 and TRBJ2-7; TRBD1 might be the D (5 bases). Per the germline V gene, CDR1 is LNHDA and CDR2 is SQIVND (reference sequence). CDR3 size: 13 residues. V lost 4 bases and J 3 bases, leaving 10 bases between the germline ends.

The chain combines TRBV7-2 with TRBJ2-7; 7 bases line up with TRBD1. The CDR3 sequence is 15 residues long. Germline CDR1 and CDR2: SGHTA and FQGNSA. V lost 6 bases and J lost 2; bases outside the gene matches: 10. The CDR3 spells CASSLTGTATYEQYF. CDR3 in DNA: TGTGCCAGCAGTCTTACCGGGACAGCAACCTACGAGCAGTACTTC.

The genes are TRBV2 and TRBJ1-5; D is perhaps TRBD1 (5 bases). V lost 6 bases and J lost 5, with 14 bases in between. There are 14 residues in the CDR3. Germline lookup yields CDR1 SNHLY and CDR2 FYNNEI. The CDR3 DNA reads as TGTGCCAGCAGCGCTTACGGGGCCTATCAGCCCCAGCATTTT. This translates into CASSAYGAYQPQHF.

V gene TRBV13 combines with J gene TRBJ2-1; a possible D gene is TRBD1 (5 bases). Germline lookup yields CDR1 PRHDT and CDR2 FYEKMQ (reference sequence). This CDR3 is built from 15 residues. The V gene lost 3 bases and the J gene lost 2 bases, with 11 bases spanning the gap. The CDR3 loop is CASSFRQSTYNEQFF. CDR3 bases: TGTGCCAGCAGCTTCCGACAGTCTACCTACAATGAGCAGTTCTTC.

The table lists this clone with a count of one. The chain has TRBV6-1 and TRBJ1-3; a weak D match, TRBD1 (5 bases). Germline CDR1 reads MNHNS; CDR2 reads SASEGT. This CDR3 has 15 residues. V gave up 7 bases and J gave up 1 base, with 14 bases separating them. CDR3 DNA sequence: TGTGCCAGCATCGATACCGGGGGGTCTGGAAACACCATATATTTT. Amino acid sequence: CASIDTGGSGNTIYF.

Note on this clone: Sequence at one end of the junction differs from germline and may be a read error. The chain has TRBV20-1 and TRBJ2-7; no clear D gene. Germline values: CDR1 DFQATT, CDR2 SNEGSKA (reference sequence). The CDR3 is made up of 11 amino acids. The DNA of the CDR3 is TGCAGTGCTATGTTCGGCAACGATCAGTACTTC. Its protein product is CSAMFGNDQYF.

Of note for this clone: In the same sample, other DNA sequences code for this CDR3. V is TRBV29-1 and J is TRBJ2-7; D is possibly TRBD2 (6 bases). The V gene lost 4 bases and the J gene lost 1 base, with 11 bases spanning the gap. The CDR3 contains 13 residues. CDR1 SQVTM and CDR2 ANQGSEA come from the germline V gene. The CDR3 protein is CSVGTGESYEQYF. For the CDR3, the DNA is TGCAGCGTTGGGACGGGAGAGTCCTACGAGCAGTACTTC.

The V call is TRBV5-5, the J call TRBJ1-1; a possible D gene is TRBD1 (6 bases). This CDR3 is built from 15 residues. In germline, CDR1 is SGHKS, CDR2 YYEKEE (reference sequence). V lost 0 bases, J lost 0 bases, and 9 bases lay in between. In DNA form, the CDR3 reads TGTGCCAGCAGCTTGGTAGGGGGATTGAACACTGAAGCTTTCTTT. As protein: CASSLVGGLNTEAFF.

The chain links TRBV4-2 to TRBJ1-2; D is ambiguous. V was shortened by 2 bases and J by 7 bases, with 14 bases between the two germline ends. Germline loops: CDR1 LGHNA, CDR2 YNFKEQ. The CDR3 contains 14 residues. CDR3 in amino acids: CASSQPGEVGGYTF. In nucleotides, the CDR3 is TGTGCCAGCAGCCAACCTGGGGAGGTGGGTGGCTACACCTTC.

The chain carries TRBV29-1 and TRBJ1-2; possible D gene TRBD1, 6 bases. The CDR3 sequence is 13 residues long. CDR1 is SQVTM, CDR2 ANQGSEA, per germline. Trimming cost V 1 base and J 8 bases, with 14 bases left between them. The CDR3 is CSVEVSGVEGYTF. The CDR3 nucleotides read TGCAGCGTTGAAGTATCAGGGGTTGAGGGCTACACCTTC.

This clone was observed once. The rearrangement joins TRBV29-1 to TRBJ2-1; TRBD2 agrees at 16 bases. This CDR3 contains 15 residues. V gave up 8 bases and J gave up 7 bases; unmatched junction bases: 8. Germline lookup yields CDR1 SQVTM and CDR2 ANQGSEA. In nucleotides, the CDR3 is TGCAGCCTTCTTGGGACTAGCGGGAGGGGTAATGAGCAGTTCTTC. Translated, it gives CSLLGTSGRGNEQFF.

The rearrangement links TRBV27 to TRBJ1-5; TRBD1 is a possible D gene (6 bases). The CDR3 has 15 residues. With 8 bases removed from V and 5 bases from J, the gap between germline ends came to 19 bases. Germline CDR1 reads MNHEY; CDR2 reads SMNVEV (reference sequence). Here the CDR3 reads CASGRVRGTDQPQHF. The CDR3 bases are TGTGCCAGCGGAAGGGTCAGGGGAACGGATCAGCCCCAGCATTTT.

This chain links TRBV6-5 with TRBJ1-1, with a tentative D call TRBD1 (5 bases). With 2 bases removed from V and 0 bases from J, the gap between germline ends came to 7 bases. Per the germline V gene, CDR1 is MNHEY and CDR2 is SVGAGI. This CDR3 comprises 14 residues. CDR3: CASSYRGLNTEAFF. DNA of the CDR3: TGTGCCAGCAGTTACAGGGGTTTGAACACTGAAGCTTTCTTT.

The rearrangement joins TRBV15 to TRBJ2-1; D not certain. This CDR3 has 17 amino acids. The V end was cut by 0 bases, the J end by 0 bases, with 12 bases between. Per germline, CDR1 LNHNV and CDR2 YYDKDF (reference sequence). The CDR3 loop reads CATSRDRELRSYNEQFF. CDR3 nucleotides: TGTGCCACCAGCAGAGATAGAGAGCTCCGCTCCTACAATGAGCAGTTCTTC.

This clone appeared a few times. CDR3 loop: CASSQDLTGNGYTF. The CDR3 nucleotides are TGCGCCAGCAGCCAAGATCTGACAGGGAATGGCTACACCTTC. This sequence joins TRBV4-1 and TRBJ1-2; 7 bases fit TRBD1. V gave up 0 bases and J gave up 6 bases; unmatched junction bases: 4. The germline V gene has CDR1 MGHRA and CDR2 YSYEKL. The length of the CDR3 is 14 residues.

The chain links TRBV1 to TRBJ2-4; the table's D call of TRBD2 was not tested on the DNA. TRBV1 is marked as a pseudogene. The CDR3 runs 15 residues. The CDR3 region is CTSSHVAPAKNIQYF. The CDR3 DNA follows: TGCACCAGCAGCCATGTAGCCCCAGCCAAAAACATTCAGTACTTC.

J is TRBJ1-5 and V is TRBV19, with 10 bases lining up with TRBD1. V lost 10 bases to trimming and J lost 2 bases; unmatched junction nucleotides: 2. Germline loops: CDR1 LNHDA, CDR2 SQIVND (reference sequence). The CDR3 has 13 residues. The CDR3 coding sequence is TGTGCCACTGGGACAGGGGGCAATCAGCCCCAGCATTTT. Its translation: CATGTGGNQPQHF.

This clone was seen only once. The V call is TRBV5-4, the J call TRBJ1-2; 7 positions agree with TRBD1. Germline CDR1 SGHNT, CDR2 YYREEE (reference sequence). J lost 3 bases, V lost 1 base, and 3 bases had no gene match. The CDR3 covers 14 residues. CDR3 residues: CASSLIGGDYGYTF. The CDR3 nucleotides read TGTGCCAGCAGCTTGATAGGGGGCGACTATGGCTACACCTTC.